In this sample, the clone carrying this T cell receptor beta chain turned up many times. Its antigen remains unidentified. Using RNA template, CDR3s of TCR alpha and beta were amplified with iRepertoire arm-PCR. Tissue mRNA or PBMC total RNA, roughly 90-400 ng, went into one-step reverse transcription and amplification. A single record per CDR3 protein comes from TCRdb applying MiXCR to the multiplex PCR reads. The top ten hold under 40% of the sample, which has about 93,000 distinct CDR3 sequences, around 42% seen once. The CDR3 sequence is 12 residues long. Germline-derived CDR1 and CDR2 are MNHNS and SASEGT. Losses at the gene ends were 5 bases for V and 7 bases for J; bases not matched to a gene: 5. The data derive from a study of glioma-infiltrating T cells. Study-wide findings and caveats: CDR3 overlap between tissue and blood was very small. Above-expected tissue-blood divergence occurred in all gliomas, most in low-grade ones.

The sequenced material came from glioma tissue, nonneoplastic brain tissue, or PBMCs (not recorded which). The TCR comes from a human donor with low-grade glioma or glioblastoma, undergoing nonglioma brain surgery, or in good health (not recorded which). The genes are TRBV6-1 and TRBJ2-7; TRBD2 agrees at 7 bases. CDR3 amino acids: CASSRTGGEQYF. The CDR3 nucleotides read TGTGCCAGCAGTCGGACGGGGGGTGAGCAGTACTTC.